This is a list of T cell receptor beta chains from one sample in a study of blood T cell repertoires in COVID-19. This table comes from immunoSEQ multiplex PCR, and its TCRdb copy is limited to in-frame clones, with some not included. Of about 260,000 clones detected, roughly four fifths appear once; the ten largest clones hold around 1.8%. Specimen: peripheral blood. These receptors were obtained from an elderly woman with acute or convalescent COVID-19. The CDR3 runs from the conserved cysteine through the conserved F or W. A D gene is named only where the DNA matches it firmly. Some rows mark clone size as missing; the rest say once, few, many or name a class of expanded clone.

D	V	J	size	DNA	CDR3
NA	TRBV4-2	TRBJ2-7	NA	TGTGCCAGCAGCCAAGGAGGGGGTTCCTACGAGCAGTACTTC	CASSQGGGSYEQYF
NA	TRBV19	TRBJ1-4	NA	TGTGCCAGTAGTAACGAATGGTTTCGGAATGAAAAACTGTTTTTT	CASSNEWFRNEKLFF
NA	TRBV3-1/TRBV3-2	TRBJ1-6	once	TGTGCCAGCAGCCAAGGGCATCAGATCCACAATTCACCCCTCCACTTT	CASSQGHQIHNSPLHF
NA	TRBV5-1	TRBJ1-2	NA	TGCGCCAGCAGCAAAACCGAACAGGGATATGGCTACACCTTC	CASSKTEQGYGYTF
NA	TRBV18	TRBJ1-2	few	TGTGCCAGCTCAACCGGGACAACGTATGACTACACCTTC	CASSTGTTYDYTF
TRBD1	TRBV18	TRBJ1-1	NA	TGTGCCAGCTCCCAGCAGGGGGACGGGACTGAAGCTTTCTTT	CASSQQGDGTEAFF
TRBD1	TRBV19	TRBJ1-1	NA	TGTGCCAGTAGTATAGGGACAGGGGTTACTGAAGCTTTCTTT	CASSIGTGVTEAFF
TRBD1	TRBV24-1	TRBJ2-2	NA	TGTGCCACAGGACAGGGGGAAACCGGGGAGCTGTTTTTT	CATGQGETGELFF
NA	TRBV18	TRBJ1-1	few	TGTGCCAGCTCACCCTCCTACAGAGACACTGAAGCTTTCTTT	CASSPSYRDTEAFF
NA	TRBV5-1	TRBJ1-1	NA	TGCGCCACCAGGGAGGGGATGAACACTGAAGCTTTCTTT	CATREGMNTEAFF
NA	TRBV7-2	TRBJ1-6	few	TGTGCCAGCAGTAGCTCGAGCTCCTATAATTCACCCCTCCACTTT	CASSSSSSYNSPLHF